This TCR beta chain stems from a study of cytomegalovirus exposure and HLA in healthy donors. Overall study context: Findings of an earlier analysis included some 120 million unique TCR beta sequences from roughly 200 million T cells.

About this clone itself: One junction end does not reproduce the germline sequence, and a read error may be involved.

Vbeta (60) and Jbeta (13) primers were used in the PCR. Clones were sequenced by immunoSEQ multiplex PCR, and TCRdb holds only the in-frame ones, with some missing. This sample has about 120,000 clones, with roughly a tenth found just once. Germline V gene lookup returns CDR1 SSHAT and CDR2 FNYEAQ (reference sequence). This CDR3 comprises 12 residues. The study sampled nominally healthy donors, though unrecorded immune exposures were likely. This clonotype was obtained from a woman between 18 and 29 years old in good health and CMV-seropositive. The rearrangement uses TRBV7-7 and TRBJ2-1; D is unresolved. Sequencing input: PBMCs. CDR3 loop: CASSPGGNEQFF. The CDR3 DNA follows: TGTGCTAGCAGCCCCGGTGGCAATGAGCAGTTCTTC.